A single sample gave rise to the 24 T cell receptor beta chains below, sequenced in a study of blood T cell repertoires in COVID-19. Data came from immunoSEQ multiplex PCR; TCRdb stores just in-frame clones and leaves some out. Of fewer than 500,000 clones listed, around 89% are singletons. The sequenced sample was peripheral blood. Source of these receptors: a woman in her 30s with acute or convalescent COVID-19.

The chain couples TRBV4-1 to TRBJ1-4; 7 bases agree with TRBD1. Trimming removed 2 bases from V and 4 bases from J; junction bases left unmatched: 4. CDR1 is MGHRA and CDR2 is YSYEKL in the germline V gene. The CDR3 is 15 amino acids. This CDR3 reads CASSQLQGINEKLFF. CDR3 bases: TGCGCCAGCAGCCAACTACAGGGGATTAATGAAAAACTGTTTTTT.

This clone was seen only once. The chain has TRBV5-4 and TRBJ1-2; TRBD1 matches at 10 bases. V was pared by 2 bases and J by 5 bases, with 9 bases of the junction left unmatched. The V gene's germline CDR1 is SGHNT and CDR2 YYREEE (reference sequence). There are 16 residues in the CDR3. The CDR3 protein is CASSFGQGVINYGYTF. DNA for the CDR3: TGTGCCAGCAGCTTCGGACAGGGGGTTATAAATTATGGCTACACCTTC.

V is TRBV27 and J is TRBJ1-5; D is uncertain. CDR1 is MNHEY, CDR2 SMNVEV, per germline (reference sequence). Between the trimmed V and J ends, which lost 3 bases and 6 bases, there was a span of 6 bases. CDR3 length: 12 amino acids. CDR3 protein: CASSFGGQPQHF. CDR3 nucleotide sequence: TGTGCCAGCAGTTTCGGTGGTCAGCCCCAGCATTTT.

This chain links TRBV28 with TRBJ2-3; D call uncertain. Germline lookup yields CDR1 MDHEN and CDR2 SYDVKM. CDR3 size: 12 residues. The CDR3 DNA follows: TGTGACCCCGAAGCTGACACAGATACGCAGTATTTT. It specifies CDPEADTDTQYF.

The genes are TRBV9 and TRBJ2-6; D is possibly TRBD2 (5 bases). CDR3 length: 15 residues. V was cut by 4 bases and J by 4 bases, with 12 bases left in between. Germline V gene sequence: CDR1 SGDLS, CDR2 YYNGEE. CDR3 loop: CASSPTRGGANVLTF. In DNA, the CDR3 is TGTGCCAGCAGCCCCACCCGGGGAGGGGCCAACGTCCTGACTTTC. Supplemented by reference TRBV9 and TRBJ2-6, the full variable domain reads DSGVTQTPKHLITATGQRVTLRCSPRSGDLSVYWYQQSLDQGLQFLIQYYNGEERAKGNILERFSAQQFPDLHSELNLSSLELGDSALYFCASSPTRGGANVLTFGAGSRLTVL.

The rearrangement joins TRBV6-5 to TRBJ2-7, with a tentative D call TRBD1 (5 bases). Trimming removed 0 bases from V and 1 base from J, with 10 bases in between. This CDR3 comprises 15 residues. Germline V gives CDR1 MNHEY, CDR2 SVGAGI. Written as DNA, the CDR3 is TGTGCCAGCAGTTACTCGCAGGGCCCTTCCTACGAGCAGTACTTC. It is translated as CASSYSQGPSYEQYF.

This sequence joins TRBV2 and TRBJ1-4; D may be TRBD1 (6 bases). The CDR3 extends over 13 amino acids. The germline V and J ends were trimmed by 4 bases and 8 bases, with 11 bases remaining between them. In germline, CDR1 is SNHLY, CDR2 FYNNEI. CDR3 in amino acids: CASSGGRGEKLFF. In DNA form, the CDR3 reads TGTGCCAGCAGTGGGGGGCGAGGGGAAAAACTGTTTTTT.

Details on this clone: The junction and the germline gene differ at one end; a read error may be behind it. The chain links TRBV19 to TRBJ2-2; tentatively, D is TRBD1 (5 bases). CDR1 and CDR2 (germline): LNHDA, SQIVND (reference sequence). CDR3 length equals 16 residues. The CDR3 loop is CAISSGAELNTGELFF. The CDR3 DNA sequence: TGTGCCATTAGTAGTGGGGCAGAGTTGAACACCGGGGAGCTGTTTTTT.

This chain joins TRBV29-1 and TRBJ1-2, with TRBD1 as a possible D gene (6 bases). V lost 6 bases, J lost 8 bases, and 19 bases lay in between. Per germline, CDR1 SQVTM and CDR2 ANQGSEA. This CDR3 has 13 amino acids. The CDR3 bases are TGCAGCGTAGACCTACAGGGTGTGGAAGGCTACACCTTC. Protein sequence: CSVDLQGVEGYTF.

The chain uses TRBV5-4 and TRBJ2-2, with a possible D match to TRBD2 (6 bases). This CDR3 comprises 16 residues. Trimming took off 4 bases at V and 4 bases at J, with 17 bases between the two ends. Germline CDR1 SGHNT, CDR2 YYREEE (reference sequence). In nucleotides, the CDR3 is TGTGCCAGCAGCCACCTGCCGGGACTGGCCACCGGGGAGCTGTTTTTT. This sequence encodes CASSHLPGLATGELFF. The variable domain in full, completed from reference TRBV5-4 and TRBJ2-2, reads ETGVTQSPTHLIKTRGQQVTLRCSSQSGHNTVSWYQQALGQGPQFIFQYYREEENGRGNFPPRFSGLQFPNYSSELNVNALELDDSALYLCASSHLPGLATGELFFGEGSRLTVL.

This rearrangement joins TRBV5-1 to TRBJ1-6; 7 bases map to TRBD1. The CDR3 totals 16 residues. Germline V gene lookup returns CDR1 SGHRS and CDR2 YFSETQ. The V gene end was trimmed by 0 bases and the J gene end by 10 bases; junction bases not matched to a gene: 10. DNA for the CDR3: TGCGCCAGCAGCTTGGGACAGGGTAAAGAAAGATCACCCCTCCACTTT. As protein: CASSLGQGKERSPLHF.

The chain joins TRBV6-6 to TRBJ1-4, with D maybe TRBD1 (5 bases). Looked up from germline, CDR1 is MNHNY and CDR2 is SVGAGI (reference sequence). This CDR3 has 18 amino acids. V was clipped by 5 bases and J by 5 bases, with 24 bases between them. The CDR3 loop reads CASSQDYGGGGLNEKLFF. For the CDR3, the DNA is TGTGCCAGCAGTCAGGATTACGGGGGGGGAGGTTTGAATGAAAAACTGTTTTTT.

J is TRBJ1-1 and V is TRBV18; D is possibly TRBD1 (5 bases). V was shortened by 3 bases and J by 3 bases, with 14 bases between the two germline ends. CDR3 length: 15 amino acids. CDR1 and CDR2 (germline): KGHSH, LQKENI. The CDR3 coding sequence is TGTGCCAGCTCACCTCGCAGGGTGTTAGACACTGAAGCTTTCTTT. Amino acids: CASSPRRVLDTEAFF.

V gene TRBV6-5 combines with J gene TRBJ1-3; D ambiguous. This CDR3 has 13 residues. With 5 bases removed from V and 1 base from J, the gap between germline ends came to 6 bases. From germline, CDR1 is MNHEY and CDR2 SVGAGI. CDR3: CASSRSSGNTIYF. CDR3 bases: TGTGCCAGCAGTCGGAGTTCTGGAAACACCATATATTTT.

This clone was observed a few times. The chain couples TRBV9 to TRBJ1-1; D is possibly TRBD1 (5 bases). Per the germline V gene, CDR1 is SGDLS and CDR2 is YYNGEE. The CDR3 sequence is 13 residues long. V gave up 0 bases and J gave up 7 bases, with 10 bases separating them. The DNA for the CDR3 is TGTGCCAGCAGCGTAGAGGAGGGGAATGAAGCTTTCTTT. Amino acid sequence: CASSVEEGNEAFF.

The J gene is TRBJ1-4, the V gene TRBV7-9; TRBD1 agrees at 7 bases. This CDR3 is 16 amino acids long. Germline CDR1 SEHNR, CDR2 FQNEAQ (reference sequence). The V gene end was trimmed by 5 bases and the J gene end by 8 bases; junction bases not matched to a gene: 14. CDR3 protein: CASSTRDRSRGEKLFF. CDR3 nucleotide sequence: TGTGCCAGCAGCACCCGGGACAGAAGCCGAGGGGAAAAACTGTTTTTT.

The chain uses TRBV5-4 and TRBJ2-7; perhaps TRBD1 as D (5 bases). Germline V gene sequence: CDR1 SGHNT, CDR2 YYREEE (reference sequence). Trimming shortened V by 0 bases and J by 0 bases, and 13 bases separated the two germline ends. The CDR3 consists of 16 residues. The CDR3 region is CASSLGGRANSYEQYF. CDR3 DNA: TGTGCCAGCAGCTTGGGCGGCAGGGCGAACTCCTACGAGCAGTACTTC.

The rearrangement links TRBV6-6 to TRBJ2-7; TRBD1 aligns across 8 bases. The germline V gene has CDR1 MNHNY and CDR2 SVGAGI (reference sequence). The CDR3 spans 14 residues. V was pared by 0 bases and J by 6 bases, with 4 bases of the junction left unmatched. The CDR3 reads CASSYSGTGSEQYF. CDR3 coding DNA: TGTGCCAGCAGTTACTCTGGGACAGGTAGCGAGCAGTACTTC.

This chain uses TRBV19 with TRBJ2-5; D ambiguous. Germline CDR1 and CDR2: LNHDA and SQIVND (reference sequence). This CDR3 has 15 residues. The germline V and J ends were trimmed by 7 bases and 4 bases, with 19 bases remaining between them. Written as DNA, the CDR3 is TGTGCCAGTACTCACGGTCCGGTCGTTCCAGAGACCCAGTACTTC. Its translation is CASTHGPVVPETQYF. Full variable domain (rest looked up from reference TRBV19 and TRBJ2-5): DGGITQSPKYLFRKEGQNVTLSCEQNLNHDAMYWYRQDPGQGLRLIYYSQIVNDFQKGDIAEGYSVSREKKESFPLTVTSAQKNPTAFYLCASTHGPVVPETQYFGPGTRLLVL.

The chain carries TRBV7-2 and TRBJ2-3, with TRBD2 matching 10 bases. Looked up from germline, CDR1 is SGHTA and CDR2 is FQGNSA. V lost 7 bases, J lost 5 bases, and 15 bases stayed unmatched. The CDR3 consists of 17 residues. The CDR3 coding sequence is TGTGCCAGCATCGAAACCAGGAGCGGGGGGGCCGGAGATACGCAGTATTTT. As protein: CASIETRSGGAGDTQYF.

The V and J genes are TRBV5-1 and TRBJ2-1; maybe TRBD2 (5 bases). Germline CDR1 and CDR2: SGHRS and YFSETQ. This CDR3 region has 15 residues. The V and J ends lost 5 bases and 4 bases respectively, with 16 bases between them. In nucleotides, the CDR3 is TGCGCCAGCAGTCTAGAGCTAGCACCATACAATGAGCAGTTCTTC. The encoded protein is CASSLELAPYNEQFF.

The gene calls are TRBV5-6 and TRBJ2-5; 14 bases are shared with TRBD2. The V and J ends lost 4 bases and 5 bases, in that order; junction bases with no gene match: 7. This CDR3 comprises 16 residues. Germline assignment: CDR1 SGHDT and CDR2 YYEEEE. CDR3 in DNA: TGTGCCAGCAGCGAGAGACTAGCGGGGGGGCACGAGACCCAGTACTTC. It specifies CASSERLAGGHETQYF.

The CDR3 spells CASSTDGTQGDTGNSPLHF. The CDR3 DNA is TGTGCCAGTAGTACAGACGGGACTCAGGGGGACACGGGTAATTCACCCCTCCACTTT. This chain connects TRBV19 to TRBJ1-6; 7 nucleotides agree with TRBD1. V lost 4 bases, J lost 6 bases, and 18 bases stayed unmatched. CDR3 size: 19 residues. Germline V gives CDR1 LNHDA, CDR2 SQIVND (reference sequence). Complete variable domain (other parts from reference TRBV19 and TRBJ1-6): DGGITQSPKYLFRKEGQNVTLSCEQNLNHDAMYWYRQDPGQGLRLIYYSQIVNDFQKGDIAEGYSVSREKKESFPLTVTSAQKNPTAFYLCASSTDGTQGDTGNSPLHFGNGTRLTVT.

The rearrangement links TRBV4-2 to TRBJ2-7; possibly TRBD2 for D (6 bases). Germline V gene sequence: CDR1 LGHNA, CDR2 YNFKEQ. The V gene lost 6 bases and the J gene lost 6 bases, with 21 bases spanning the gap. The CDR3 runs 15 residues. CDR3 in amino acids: CASRAKGTGGGEQYF. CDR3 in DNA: TGTGCCAGCAGAGCTAAGGGGACCGGGGGAGGCGAGCAGTACTTC.